This entry lists 3 T cell receptor beta chains sequenced from one sample in a study of blood T cell repertoires in COVID-19 (dated by TCRdb to the early 2020s). The library was made by the immunoSEQ multiplex PCR assay. TCRdb holds this immuneACCESS table with in-frame rearrangements only. Some clones are missing; in checked studies, unresolved V genes explain under half, and the rest has no known cause. For this sample there are under 200,000 clones; 80% to 85% appear just once. The ten largest clones represent about 2.7% of the sample. What was sequenced was peripheral blood. The origin of the receptors is a human donor with acute or convalescent COVID-19. The donor label of this sample is uncertain.

The gene calls are TRBV7-2 and TRBJ2-7, with 7 bases that match TRBD2. The CDR3 extends over 13 amino acids. Looked up from germline, CDR1 is SGHTA and CDR2 is FQGNSA. V lost 5 bases and J lost 3; bases outside the gene matches: 4. The CDR3 bases are TGTGCCAGCAGCACGCGGACTAGCTACGAGCAGTACTTC. Translation: CASSTRTSYEQYF. The whole variable domain, filled in from reference TRBV7-2 and TRBJ2-7, reads GAGVSQSPSNKVTEKGKDVELRCDPISGHTALYWYRQSLGQGLEFLIYFQGNSAPDKSGLPSDRFSAERTGGSVSTLTIQRTQQEDSAVYLCASSTRTSYEQYFGPGTRLTVT.

The genes are TRBV9 and TRBJ2-7, with TRBD2 matching over 8 bases. This CDR3 comprises 14 residues. Trimming at V came to 4 bases and at J to 4 bases, leaving 7 bases not matched to a gene. Germline V gives CDR1 SGDLS, CDR2 YYNGEE. The CDR3 sequence is CASSPRLAPYEQYF. CDR3 nucleotides: TGTGCCAGCAGCCCCCGACTAGCGCCTTACGAGCAGTACTTC.

The chain employs TRBV18 and TRBJ2-7, with 15 bases aligning to TRBD2. In germline, CDR1 is KGHSH, CDR2 LQKENI. CDR3 length: 15 residues. The trim removed 2 bases at V and 4 bases at J, leaving 0 bases unmatched. Here the CDR3 DNA reads TGTGCCAGCTCACCAGGGACTAGCGGGGGGTACGAGCAGTACTTC. This translates into CASSPGTSGGYEQYF.